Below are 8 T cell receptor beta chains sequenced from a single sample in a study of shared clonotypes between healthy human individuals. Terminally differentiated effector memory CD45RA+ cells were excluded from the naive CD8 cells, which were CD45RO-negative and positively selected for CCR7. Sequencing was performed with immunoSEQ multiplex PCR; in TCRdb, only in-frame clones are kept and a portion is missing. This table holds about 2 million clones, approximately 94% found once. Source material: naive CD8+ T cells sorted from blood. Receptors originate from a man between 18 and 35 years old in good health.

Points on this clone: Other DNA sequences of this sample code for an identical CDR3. The CDR3 here is CASSASGASTDTQYF. Written as DNA, the CDR3 is TGTGCCAGCAGTGCCTCCGGTGCCTCGACAGATACGCAGTATTTT. J is TRBJ2-3 and V is TRBV2; D is unresolved. The ends were cut back, 4 bases at V and 3 bases at J, with 14 bases in the middle. From germline, CDR1 is SNHLY and CDR2 FYNNEI. The CDR3 is 15 residues long.

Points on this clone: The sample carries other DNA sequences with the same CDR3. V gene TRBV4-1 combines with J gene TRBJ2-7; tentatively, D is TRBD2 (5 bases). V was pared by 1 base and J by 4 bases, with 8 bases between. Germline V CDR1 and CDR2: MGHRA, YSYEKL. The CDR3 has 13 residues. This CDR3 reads CASSQVRGYEQYF. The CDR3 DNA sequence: TGCGCCAGCAGCCAAGTCCGAGGGTACGAGCAGTACTTC.

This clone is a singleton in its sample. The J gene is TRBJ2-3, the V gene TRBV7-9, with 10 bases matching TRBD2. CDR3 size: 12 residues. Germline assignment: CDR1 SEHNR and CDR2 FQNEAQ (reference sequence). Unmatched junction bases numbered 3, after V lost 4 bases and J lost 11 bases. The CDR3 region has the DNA TGTGCCAGCAGCTGGACTAGCGGTATGCAGTATTTT. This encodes CASSWTSGMQYF. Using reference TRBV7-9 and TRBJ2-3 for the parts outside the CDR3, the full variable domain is DTGVSQNPRHKITKRGQNVTFRCDPISEHNRLYWYRQTLGQGPEFLTYFQNEAQLEKSRLLSDRFSAERPKGSFSTLEIQRTEQGDSAMYLCASSWTSGMQYFGPGTRLTVL.

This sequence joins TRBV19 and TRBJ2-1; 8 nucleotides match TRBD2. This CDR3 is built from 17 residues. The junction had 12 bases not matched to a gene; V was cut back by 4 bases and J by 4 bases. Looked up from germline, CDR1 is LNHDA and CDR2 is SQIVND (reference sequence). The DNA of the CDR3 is TGTGCCAGTAGTACGGGCCCCGGAGAGCGGGAGTACAATGAGCAGTTCTTC. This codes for CASSTGPGEREYNEQFF.

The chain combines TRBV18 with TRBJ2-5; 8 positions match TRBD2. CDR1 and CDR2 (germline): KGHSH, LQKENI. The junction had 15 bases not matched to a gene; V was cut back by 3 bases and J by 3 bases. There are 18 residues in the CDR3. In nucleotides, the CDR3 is TGTGCCAGCTCACCTCTACCTGGACGGGAGGGCCCCAAAGAGACCCAGTACTTC. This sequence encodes CASSPLPGREGPKETQYF.

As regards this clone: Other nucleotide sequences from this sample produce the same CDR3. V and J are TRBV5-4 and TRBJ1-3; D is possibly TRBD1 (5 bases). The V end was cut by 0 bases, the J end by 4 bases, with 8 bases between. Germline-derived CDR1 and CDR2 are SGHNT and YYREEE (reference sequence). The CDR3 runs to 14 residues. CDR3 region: CASSLAGTGNTIYF. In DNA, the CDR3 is TGTGCCAGCAGCTTGGCTGGGACGGGAAACACCATATATTTT.

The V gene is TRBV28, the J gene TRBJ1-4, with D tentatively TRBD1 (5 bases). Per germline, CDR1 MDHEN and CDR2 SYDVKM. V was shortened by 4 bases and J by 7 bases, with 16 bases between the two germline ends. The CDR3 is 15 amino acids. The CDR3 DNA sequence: TGTGCCAGCAGTTCCCCAGGGTCGGAGAGTGAAAAACTGTTTTTT. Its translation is CASSSPGSESEKLFF.

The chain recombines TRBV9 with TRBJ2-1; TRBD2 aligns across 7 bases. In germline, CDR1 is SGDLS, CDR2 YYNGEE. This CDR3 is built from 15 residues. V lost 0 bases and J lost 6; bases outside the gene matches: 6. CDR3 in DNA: TGTGCCAGCAGCGTAGACTTAGCGGGTATCAATGAGCAGTTCTTC. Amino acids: CASSVDLAGINEQFF.